Included here is one T cell receptor beta chain sequence, with context. Its antigen remains unknown. TCRdb reprocessed the reads via MiXCR and lists one record per CDR3 protein. The sample holds roughly 630,000 distinct CDR3 sequences, around 24% seen once. The sample belongs to a study of T cell repertoires in cytomegalovirus infection. Whole-study results and caveats: HLA-C-restricted CMV clonotypes gave the most frequent clonotype in two of eight donors.

This CDR3 is 18 amino acids long. Trimming left V 6 bases short and J 1 base short, with 23 bases between. This chain connects TRBV12-3 or TRBV12-4 to TRBJ2-3; a possible D gene is TRBD2 (6 bases). The receptor comes from a human donor in good health (CMV status not recorded). Some clones in this sample may be carry-over from other donors' samples. The material sequenced was CD8+ T cells from PBMCs. The CDR3 coding sequence is TGTGCCAGCAGGGGACTCCCGCCCTCGTCGGACGGCACAGATACGCAGTATTTT. Its protein is CASRGLPPSSDGTDTQYF.